One TCR beta chain is described in this entry. The sample is drawn from a study of blood T cell repertoires in COVID-19. Study details: From T cells, B-cell-depleted T cells, or PBMCs came the material, which was cDNA or gDNA.

The CDR3 consists of 12 residues. Clones were read by immunoSEQ multiplex PCR, and TCRdb kept only the in-frame ones, dropping some. Among about 150,000 clones listed, around 76% were seen once. The chain carries TRBV12-2 and TRBJ2-6; the D call TRBD1 from the table was never checked on the DNA. TRBV12-2 is a pseudogene segment. The sequencing input was peripheral blood. The source of this sequence is a man in his sixties with acute or convalescent COVID-19. This CDR3 reads CASRFFRKVLTF. The DNA for the CDR3 is TGTGCAAGTCGCTTCTTCAGGAAAGTCCTGACTTTC.